One and the same sample provided the 5 T cell receptor beta chains below, sequenced in a study of cytomegalovirus exposure and HLA in healthy donors. Amplification used 60 Vbeta primers and 13 Jbeta primers. This table comes from immunoSEQ multiplex PCR, and its TCRdb copy is limited to in-frame clones, with some not included. The data show roughly 100,000 clones, around 79% seen once. The sample taken for sequencing was PBMCs. The origin of the receptors is a man in his fifties or sixties in good health and CMV-seronegative.

This rearrangement joins TRBV19 to TRBJ2-1, with D perhaps TRBD2 (5 bases). This CDR3 contains 12 residues. Germline V CDR1 and CDR2: LNHDA, SQIVND (reference sequence). V was pared by 3 bases and J by 9 bases, with 9 bases between. CDR3 nucleotides: TGTGCCAGTAGTATGGTAGCGTCTGAGCAGTTCTTC. This encodes CASSMVASEQFF.

The CDR3 bases are TGTGCCAGCAGCCCCACGGGACAGATTAGAGGGTATGGCTACACCTTC. Translated, it gives CASSPTGQIRGYGYTF. V and J are TRBV9 and TRBJ1-2; 7 nucleotides agree with TRBD1. CDR1 is SGDLS and CDR2 is YYNGEE in the germline V gene. The CDR3 is 16 amino acids. V was pared by 4 bases and J by 5 bases, with 14 bases of the junction left unmatched.

The V and J genes are TRBV7-2 and TRBJ1-5; D is possibly TRBD1 (6 bases). The CDR3 sequence is 15 residues long. Germline-derived CDR1 and CDR2 are SGHTA and FQGNSA. Trimming stripped 1 base from V and 2 bases from J, with 9 bases between. The CDR3 DNA is TGTGCCAGCAGCTTAGTAGGGGGAGGCAATCAGCCCCAGCATTTT. This translates into CASSLVGGGNQPQHF.

The rearrangement links TRBV28 to TRBJ2-7; possibly TRBD1 for D (5 bases). Germline values: CDR1 MDHEN, CDR2 SYDVKM. V was cut by 5 bases and J by 3 bases, with 17 bases left in between. The CDR3 sequence is 15 residues long. CDR3 nucleotide sequence: TGTGCCAGCAGTCCCTTGGGGCAGGGTTACTACGAGCAGTACGTC. Translated, it gives CASSPLGQGYYEQYV.

The chain carries TRBV5-1 and TRBJ2-3, with TRBD1 matching 9 bases. This CDR3 is built from 14 residues. V was pared by 4 bases and J by 3 bases, with 3 bases of the junction left unmatched. CDR1 is SGHRS and CDR2 is YFSETQ in the germline V gene. In DNA, the CDR3 is TGCGCCAGCAGCCGGGACAGGGAAACAGATACGCAGTATTTT. The encoded protein is CASSRDRETDTQYF.